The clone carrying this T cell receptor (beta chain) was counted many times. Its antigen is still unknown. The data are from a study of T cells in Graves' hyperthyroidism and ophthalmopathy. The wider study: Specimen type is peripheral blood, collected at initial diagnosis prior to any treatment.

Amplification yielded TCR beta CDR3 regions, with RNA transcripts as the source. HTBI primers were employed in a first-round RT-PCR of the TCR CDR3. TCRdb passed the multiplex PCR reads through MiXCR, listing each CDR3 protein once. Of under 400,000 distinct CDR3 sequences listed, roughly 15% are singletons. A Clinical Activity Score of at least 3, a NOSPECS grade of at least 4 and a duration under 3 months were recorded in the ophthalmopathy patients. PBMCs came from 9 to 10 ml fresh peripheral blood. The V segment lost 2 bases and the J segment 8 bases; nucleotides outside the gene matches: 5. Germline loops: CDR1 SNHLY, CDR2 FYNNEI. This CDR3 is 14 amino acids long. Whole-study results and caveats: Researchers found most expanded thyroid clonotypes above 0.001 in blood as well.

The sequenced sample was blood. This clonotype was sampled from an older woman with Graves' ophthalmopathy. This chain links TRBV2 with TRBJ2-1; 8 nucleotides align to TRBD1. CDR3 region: CASSEYRGNDEQFF. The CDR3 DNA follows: TGTGCCAGCAGTGAATACAGGGGGAACGATGAGCAGTTCTTC.